Sequencing of this TCR beta chain was carried out in a study of early T cells in non-severe SARS-CoV-2 infection. Study-level background: RNA in bulk from unsorted whole blood was sequenced, and chains were unpaired. Study-level findings and limits: The matching step, a VDJdb search, favored anti-spike CD8 responses and missed private and CD4 specificities.

This clonotype showed up just a few times. The antigen remains unidentified. The library protocol tagged individual cDNA molecules with unique molecular identifiers. One entry per CDR3 protein results from TCRdb running MiXCR on the 5' RACE reads. The repertoire consists of around 61,000 distinct CDR3 sequences, with less than 15% occurring once and the leading ten covering 4.1%. V was clipped by 0 bases and J by 8 bases, with 12 bases between them. Germline loops: CDR1 SGHRS, CDR2 YFSETQ. This CDR3 contains 14 residues. This chain uses TRBV5-1 with TRBJ2-4, with no clear D. The sequencing used whole blood, collected at baseline. The TCR sequence derives from an adult who was a healthcare worker with PCR-confirmed SARS-CoV-2 infection or an uninfected control (not recorded which). Here the CDR3 reads CASSLEALEDIQYF. CDR3 nucleotides: TGCGCCAGCAGCTTGGAGGCCTTAGAGGACATTCAGTACTTC.